This paragraph covers one T cell receptor beta chain sequence. Antigen: not known. This specimen comes from a study of cytomegalovirus exposure and HLA in healthy donors. Regarding the study as a whole: Relative to equally common others, HLA-associated TCR beta chains showed greater clonal expansion in a later analysis.

CDR1 is MNHEY, CDR2 SMNVEV, per germline (reference sequence). The V gene end was trimmed by 3 bases and the J gene end by 5 bases; junction bases not matched to a gene: 6. This CDR3 is 15 amino acids long. PCR amplification relied on 60 Vbeta primers (plus 13 Jbeta primers). TCRdb keeps only in-frame clones here, not all; method: immunoSEQ multiplex PCR. The data show about 160,000 clones, roughly four fifths seen once. Sequencing input: PBMCs. The rearrangement joins TRBV27 to TRBJ2-2; 7 bases align to TRBD2. The clonotype originates from a girl aged 2-10 years in good health and CMV-seropositive. The CDR3 DNA follows: TGTGCCAGCAGTTTTTTTCTGGGGGGGACCGGGGAGCTGTTTTTT. It translates to CASSFFLGGTGELFF.